This is a list of T cell receptor beta chains from one sample in a study of early T cells in non-severe SARS-CoV-2 infection. TCRdb independently ran MiXCR on the 5' RACE reads; one entry per CDR3 protein. The sample includes under 70,000 distinct CDR3 sequences, just under 5% seen only once; the top ten take approximately 4.9%. Sequencing was done on a sample of whole blood. The receptors here all came from an adult who was a healthcare worker with PCR-confirmed SARS-CoV-2 infection or an uninfected control (not recorded which). Both conserved end residues are part of each CDR3. A D gene is named only where the DNA matches it firmly. Clone sizes are given selectively: once, few, many, or a class where the clone is expanded.

NA | TRBJ2-7 | 15 | TRBV13 | few | TGTGCCAGCAGCTCCACAGGGGACTTATTCTGCGAGCAGTACTTC | CASSSTGDLFCEQYF
NA | TRBJ2-4 | 19 | TRBV15 | few | TGTGCCACCAGCAGAGATGGGGGGCGACAGACCCTAGCCAAAAACATTCAGTACTTC | CATSRDGGRQTLAKNIQYF
NA | TRBJ2-1 | 15 | TRBV29-1 | few | TGCAGCGTTGAAGATCCACAGGGTTCCTACAATGAGCAGTTCTTC | CSVEDPQGSYNEQFF
TRBD2 | TRBJ2-2 | 15 | TRBV5-1 | many | TGCGCCAGCGCACTACTAGCGGGAGAGACCGGGGAGCTGTTTTTT | CASALLAGETGELFF
NA | TRBJ2-2 | 14 | TRBV5-4 | NA | TGTGCCAGCAGCGGCGGACGGGGGACCGGGGAGCTGTTTTTT | CASSGGRGTGELFF
NA | TRBJ2-7 | 14 | TRBV7-9 | NA | TGTGCCAGCAGCGAGAATCGGGGTTCCTACGAGCAGTACTTC | CASSENRGSYEQYF
TRBD2 | TRBJ2-3 | 14 | TRBV24-1 | many | TGTGCCACCAGTGATTTGACTAGCGAGGATACGCAGTATTTT | CATSDLTSEDTQYF
NA | TRBJ2-2 | 12 | TRBV20-1 | few | TGCAGTGCTAGACGTATTTCCGGGGAGCTGTTTTTT | CSARRISGELFF
TRBD1 | TRBJ1-1 | 15 | TRBV6-1 | many | TGTGCCAGCAGTGTAGGACAGGGAATGTTGACTGAAGCTTTCTTT | CASSVGQGMLTEAFF
TRBD2 | TRBJ2-5 | 16 | TRBV27 | few | TGTGCCAGCAGTACTAGCGGGAGGCCTTATGGGGAGACCCAGTACTTC | CASSTSGRPYGETQYF
NA | TRBJ2-6 | 17 | TRBV5-5 | NA | TGTGCCAGCAGGAACGGGACGGTGAGCTCTGGGGCCAACGTCCTGACTTTC | CASRNGTVSSGANVLTF
NA | TRBJ2-1 | 15 | TRBV7-3 | NA | TGTGCCAGCAGCTTACTGGTGAGCTCCTACAATGAGCAGTTCTTC | CASSLLVSSYNEQFF
NA | TRBJ1-5 | 13 | TRBV10-1 | many | TGCGCCAGCAGTCAGGGTAGCAATCAGCCCCAGCATTTT | CASSQGSNQPQHF
NA | TRBJ1-6 | 16 | TRBV6-5 | many | TGTGCCAGCAGTTATGGTCGGGCCGGGAAGTCTTCACCCCTCCACTTT | CASSYGRAGKSSPLHF
NA | TRBJ1-2 | 14 | TRBV7-9 | many | TGTGCCAGCAGCTCAAGACAGACTAACTATGGCTACACCTTC | CASSSRQTNYGYTF
TRBD2 | TRBJ2-7 | 15 | TRBV11-2 | NA | TGTGCCAGCAGACTGACTAGCGGGGATACCTACGAGCAGTACTTC | CASRLTSGDTYEQYF
NA | TRBJ2-3 | 11 | TRBV10-2 | NA | TGCGCCAGCAAAGAGTCAGATACGCAGTATTTT | CASKESDTQYF
NA | TRBJ2-3 | 13 | TRBV10-3 | NA | TGTGCCATCAGTGAGTCAAACACAGATACGCAGTATTTT | CAISESNTDTQYF
TRBD1 | TRBJ2-5 | 15 | TRBV5-1 | many | TGCGCCAGCAGCTTGGCTGGGACAGGGGAAGAGACCCAGTACTTC | CASSLAGTGEETQYF
NA | TRBJ1-6 | 14 | TRBV6-5 | many | TGTGCCAGCAGTTACGGGGGGCCAAATTCACCCCTCCACTTT | CASSYGGPNSPLHF
NA | TRBJ2-1 | 18 | TRBV5-8 | many | TGTGCCAGCAGCCTCACCCTCCTAGCGGAGGGGGGTTACAATGAGCAGTTCTTC | CASSLTLLAEGGYNEQFF
NA | TRBJ2-1 | 16 | TRBV5-1 | many | TGCGCCAGCAGCTTGGCCGGAGCTTCCCGAGGGGATGAGCAGTTCTTC | CASSLAGASRGDEQFF
NA | TRBJ1-1 | 13 | TRBV18 | few | TGTGCCAGCTCACCGAGGGGTGACACTGAAGCTTTCTTT | CASSPRGDTEAFF
NA | TRBJ2-7 | 12 | TRBV27 | many | TGTGCCAGCGGGATTGGGTCCTACGAGCAGTACTTC | CASGIGSYEQYF
NA | TRBJ2-1 | 16 | TRBV4-3 | few | TGCGCCAGCAGCCAAGAATACGGGAGAGTACACAATGAGCAGTTCTTC | CASSQEYGRVHNEQFF
TRBD2 | TRBJ2-3 | 16 | TRBV19 | many | TGTGCCAGTAGCGATCGACTAGCGGGGGGAACAGATACGCAGTATTTT | CASSDRLAGGTDTQYF
TRBD2 | TRBJ2-7 | 15 | TRBV10-3 | NA | TGTGCCATCAGTGAACCGGGACTAGCGGACCACGAGCAGTACTTC | CAISEPGLADHEQYF
TRBD2 | TRBJ2-1 | 15 | TRBV27 | many | TGTGCCAGCAGTTTGAATAGCGGGGCCTTCACTGAGCAGTTCTTC | CASSLNSGAFTEQFF
NA | TRBJ1-2 | 14 | TRBV5-8 | many | TGTGCCAGCAGCTTGAGGGCGACTAACTATGGCTACACCTTC | CASSLRATNYGYTF
TRBD1 | TRBJ2-7 | 21 | TRBV11-1 | many | TGTGCCAGCAGCCCATGGCCGAGGACAGGGCCCCCTAAGGATACAACCTACGAGCAGTACTTC | CASSPWPRTGPPKDTTYEQYF
NA | TRBJ2-3 | 13 | TRBV5-4 | many | TGTGCCAGCAGGCTTGAGGGTACGGATACGCAGTATTTT | CASRLEGTDTQYF
NA | TRBJ2-1 | 12 | TRBV7-9 | few | TGTGCCAGCAGCTTATTGGGGGAGGAGAAGTTCTTC | CASSLLGEEKFF
NA | TRBJ2-7 | 14 | TRBV6-1 | many | TGTGCCAGCAGTGCCTACAGGAGCACCTACGAGCAGTACTTC | CASSAYRSTYEQYF
TRBD2 | TRBJ2-6 | 16 | TRBV20-1 | many | TGCAGTGCGAGTTCACTAGCGGGGACTGGGGCCAACGTCCTGACTTTC | CSASSLAGTGANVLTF
TRBD2 | TRBJ2-3 | 14 | TRBV20-1 | NA | TGCACTCCCCGGACTAGCGGGGGTAAAGATACGCAGTATTTT | CTPRTSGGKDTQYF
TRBD1 | TRBJ1-2 | 14 | TRBV20-1 | many | TGCAGTGTTGAACCCCCCGGGACAGATTATGGCTACACCTTC | CSVEPPGTDYGYTF
TRBD1 | TRBJ2-5 | 16 | TRBV25-1 | many | TGTGCCAGCATTGCTGATGACAGGGGGATCCAAGAGACCCAGTACTTC | CASIADDRGIQETQYF
NA | TRBJ2-1 | 13 | TRBV4-1 | NA | TGCGCCAGCAGCCTCGGATATGGCTATGAGCAGTTCTTC | CASSLGYGYEQFF
TRBD1 | TRBJ1-2 | 15 | TRBV30 | many | TGTGCCTGGACCCTAACGGACAGGGGAAACTATGGCTACACCTTC | CAWTLTDRGNYGYTF
NA | TRBJ2-3 | 13 | TRBV2 | many | TGTGCCAGCAGTGTAGCTAGCTTCGATACGCAGTATTTT | CASSVASFDTQYF
NA | TRBJ2-3 | 15 | TRBV7-8 | NA | TGTGCCAGCAGCTTATCGACGGCCGACACAGATACGCAGTATTTT | CASSLSTADTDTQYF
NA | TRBJ1-1 | 11 | TRBV29-1 | many | TGCAGCGTTGAACTGGGGACAAAGGCTTTCTTT | CSVELGTKAFF
TRBD1 | TRBJ1-1 | 17 | TRBV30 | many | TGTGCCTGCACCCCTTCATCAGGGGGCCTTCGGAACACTGAAGCTTTCTTT | CACTPSSGGLRNTEAFF
TRBD1 | TRBJ1-5 | 15 | TRBV6-2/TRBV6-3 | many | TGTGCCAGCAGTTACCGGGACAGGGGGAATCAGCCCCAGCATTTT | CASSYRDRGNQPQHF
NA | TRBJ1-4 | 14 | TRBV15 | NA | TGTGCCACCAGCAGAGACAGGGATGGGGAAAAACTGTTTTTT | CATSRDRDGEKLFF
NA | TRBJ2-1 | 13 | TRBV10-3 | many | TGTGCCATCAGTGAGAGGGGGTACAATGAGCAGTTCTTC | CAISERGYNEQFF
TRBD2 | TRBJ2-7 | 13 | TRBV6-1 | many | TGTGCCAGCAAGTCTCTAGCGGGCTACGAGCAGTACTTC | CASKSLAGYEQYF
NA | TRBJ1-1 | 13 | TRBV7-3 | NA | TGTGCCAGCAGCTTAGGGGGCCGGACTGAAGCTTTCTTT | CASSLGGRTEAFF